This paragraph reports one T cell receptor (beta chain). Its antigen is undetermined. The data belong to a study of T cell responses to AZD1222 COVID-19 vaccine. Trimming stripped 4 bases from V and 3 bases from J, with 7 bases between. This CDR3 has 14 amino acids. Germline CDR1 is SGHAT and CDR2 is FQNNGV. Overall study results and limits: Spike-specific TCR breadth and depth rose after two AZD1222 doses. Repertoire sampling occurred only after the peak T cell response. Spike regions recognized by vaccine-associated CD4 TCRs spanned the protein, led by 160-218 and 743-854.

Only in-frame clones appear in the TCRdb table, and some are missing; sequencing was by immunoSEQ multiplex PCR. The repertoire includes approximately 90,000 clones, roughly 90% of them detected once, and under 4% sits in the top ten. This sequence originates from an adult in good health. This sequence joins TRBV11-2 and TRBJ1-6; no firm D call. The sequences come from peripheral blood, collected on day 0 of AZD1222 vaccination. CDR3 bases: TGTGCCAGCAGCTCACGGGGCTATAATTCACCCCTCCACTTT. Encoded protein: CASSSRGYNSPLHF.